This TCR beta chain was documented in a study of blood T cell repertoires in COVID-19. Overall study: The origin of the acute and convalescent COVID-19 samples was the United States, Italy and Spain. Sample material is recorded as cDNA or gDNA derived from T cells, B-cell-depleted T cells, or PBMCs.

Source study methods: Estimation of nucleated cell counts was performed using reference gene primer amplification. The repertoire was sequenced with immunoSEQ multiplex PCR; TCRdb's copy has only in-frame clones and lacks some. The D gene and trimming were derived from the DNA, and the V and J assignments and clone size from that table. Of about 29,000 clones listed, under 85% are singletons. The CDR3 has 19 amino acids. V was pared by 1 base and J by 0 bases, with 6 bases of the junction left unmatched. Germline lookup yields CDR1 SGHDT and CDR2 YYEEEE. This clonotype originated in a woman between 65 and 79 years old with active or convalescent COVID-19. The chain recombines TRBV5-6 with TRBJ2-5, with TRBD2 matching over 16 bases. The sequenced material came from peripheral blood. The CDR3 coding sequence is TGTGCCAGCAGCTTGTTGGGACTAGCGGGAGGGTTGTACCAAGAGACCCAGTACTTC. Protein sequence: CASSLLGLAGGLYQETQYF. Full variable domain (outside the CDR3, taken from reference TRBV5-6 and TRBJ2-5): DAGVTQSPTHLIKTRGQQVTLRCSPKSGHDTVSWYQQALGQGPQFIFQYYEEEERQRGNFPDRFSGHQFPNYSSELNVNALLLGDSALYLCASSLLGLAGGLYQETQYFGPGTRLLVL.